Each of the 31 T cell receptor beta chains below was sequenced from the same sample in a study of shared clonotypes between healthy human individuals (dated by TCRdb to about 2020). The library was produced with the immunoSEQ multiplex PCR assay. As stored in TCRdb, this immuneACCESS dataset retains in-frame rearrangements with V and J assigned. A fraction of the clones does not appear; measured against another copy, unresolved V genes explain less than half of the discrepancy, and the remainder lacks a known reason. For this sample there are 1.5 million to 2.5 million clones; roughly 94% appear just once. The ten largest clones represent less than 1.5% of the sample. For the CD8 naive samples, CD45RO-negative cells were positively selected for CCR7, yielding a CD45RA+CCR7+ population from which TemRA cells were excluded. Sample: naive CD8+ T cells sorted from blood. This sample's cell subset or site label indicates: CD45RA+CCR7+. The receptor set was obtained from a man younger than 30 in good health.

The rearrangement joins TRBV4-3 to TRBJ2-7; D gene unclear. Germline lookup yields CDR1 LGHNA and CDR2 YSLEER. The CDR3 is 15 amino acids. Between the trimmed V and J ends, which lost 0 bases and 2 bases, there was a span of 11 bases. The CDR3 DNA reads TGCGCCAGCAGCCAAGATTCGGAATTACCCTACGAGCAGTACTTC. Protein sequence: CASSQDSELPYEQYF.

The chain links TRBV4-1 to TRBJ2-2; TRBD2 aligns across 7 bases. The germline V gene has CDR1 MGHRA and CDR2 YSYEKL. The CDR3 consists of 17 residues. Trimming removed 4 bases from V and 1 base from J; junction bases left unmatched: 9. For the CDR3, the DNA is TGCGCCAGCAGCCCGCCACCCTCTAGCGGGAACACCGGGGAGCTGTTTTTT. Its protein product is CASSPPPSSGNTGELFF.

The rearrangement links TRBV11-1 to TRBJ2-7; D not certain. CDR1 SGHAT and CDR2 FQDESV come from the germline V gene (reference sequence). V shed 0 bases and J shed 2 bases, with 8 bases lying between them. The CDR3 consists of 14 residues. The CDR3 spells CASSLALGTYEQYF. The CDR3 DNA follows: TGTGCCAGCAGCTTAGCGTTAGGGACCTACGAGCAGTACTTC. The variable domain in full, with the rest retrieved from reference TRBV11-1 and TRBJ2-7, is EAEVAQSPRYKITEKSQAVAFWCDPISGHATLYWYRQILGQGPELLVQFQDESVVDDSQLPKDRFSAERLKGVDSTLKIQPAELGDSAMYLCASSLALGTYEQYFGPGTRLTVT.

The chain recombines TRBV9 with TRBJ2-2; 8 positions match TRBD1. With V trimmed by 3 bases and J by 3 bases, 7 bases remained unmatched. CDR1 SGDLS and CDR2 YYNGEE come from the germline V gene. The CDR3 is made up of 16 amino acids. The CDR3: CASSAYRGSDTGELFF. The CDR3 DNA reads as TGTGCCAGCAGCGCATACAGGGGGAGCGACACCGGGGAGCTGTTTTTT.

For this clone: The same CDR3 can be traced to other DNA sequences in this sample. The genes are TRBV27 and TRBJ2-7, with D maybe TRBD1 (5 bases). The CDR3 is 13 amino acids. Germline CDR1 is MNHEY and CDR2 is SMNVEV (reference sequence). The germline V and J ends were trimmed by 3 bases and 1 base, with 7 bases remaining between them. The CDR3 DNA reads as TGTGCCAGCAGTTTGACAGTGTCCTACGAGCAGTACTTC. It translates to CASSLTVSYEQYF.

The CDR3 region is CASSLVRVAGELFF. The CDR3 nucleotides are TGTGCCAGCAGCTTAGTCAGGGTAGCCGGGGAGCTGTTTTTT. The V and J genes are TRBV11-2 and TRBJ2-2; tentatively, D is TRBD1 (5 bases). Trimming took 1 base from V and 6 from J, leaving 9 bases between them. Germline CDR1 is SGHAT and CDR2 is FQNNGV. This CDR3 is built from 14 residues.

This chain uses TRBV2 with TRBJ1-2; D perhaps matches TRBD1 (6 bases). The CDR3 contains 13 residues. Germline-derived CDR1 and CDR2 are SNHLY and FYNNEI. V lost 7 bases and J 7 bases, leaving 16 bases between the germline ends. The CDR3 DNA follows: TGTGCCAGCAATCTGAACAGGGAAGGTGGCTACACCTTC. Its protein product is CASNLNREGGYTF. Drawing the rest from reference TRBV2 and TRBJ1-2, the complete variable domain is EPEVTQTPSHQVTQMGQEVILRCVPISNHLYFYWYRQILGQKVEFLVSFYNNEISEKSEIFDDQFSVERPDGSNFTLKIRSTKLEDSAMYFCASNLNREGGYTFGSGTRLTVV.

The rearrangement uses TRBV6-1 and TRBJ2-7; D uncertain. Trimming shortened V by 5 bases and J by 0 bases, and 8 bases separated the two germline ends. CDR1 is MNHNS and CDR2 is SASEGT in the germline V gene. This CDR3 contains 13 residues. CDR3 residues: CASSYYASYEQYF. In nucleotides, the CDR3 is TGTGCCAGCAGTTATTATGCCTCCTACGAGCAGTACTTC.

V is TRBV7-9 and J is TRBJ2-1; D might be TRBD2 (5 bases). This CDR3 has 16 residues. From germline, CDR1 is SEHNR and CDR2 FQNEAQ (reference sequence). Deletions cut 1 base from V and 0 bases from J, with 10 bases between. The CDR3 sequence is CASSLDPGSSYNEQFF. In nucleotides, the CDR3 is TGTGCCAGCAGCTTAGACCCGGGGAGCTCCTACAATGAGCAGTTCTTC.

This clone was picked up one time. The chain joins TRBV5-6 to TRBJ2-5, with D tentatively TRBD2 (6 bases). With 0 bases removed from V and 2 bases from J, the gap between germline ends came to 11 bases. The CDR3 sequence is 15 residues long. The germline gives CDR1 SGHDT, CDR2 YYEEEE. In DNA form, the CDR3 reads TGTGCCAGCAGCTTGGGGGGCGGGGTACAAGAGACCCAGTACTTC. Translating gives CASSLGGGVQETQYF.

The V and J genes are TRBV7-9 and TRBJ1-1; 7 nucleotides line up with TRBD1. The germline CDR1 and CDR2 sequences are SEHNR and FQNEAQ (reference sequence). The J segment lost 4 bases and the V segment lost 4 bases, leaving 12 bases of the junction unmatched. This CDR3 is built from 16 residues. CDR3 nucleotides: TGTGCCAGCAGCTCAGAGATGACAGGGAAGGGCACTGAAGCTTTCTTT. Protein sequence: CASSSEMTGKGTEAFF.

The chain couples TRBV7-8 to TRBJ1-1; the D is unclear. This CDR3 spans 17 amino acids. Trimming stripped 6 bases from V and 1 base from J, with 21 bases between. Germline lookup yields CDR1 SGHVS and CDR2 FQNEAQ. The CDR3 protein is CASSFSTTPWPNTEAFF. CDR3 DNA sequence: TGTGCCAGCAGTTTTAGTACGACCCCCTGGCCGAACACTGAAGCTTTCTTT. The full variable domain, with the rest looked up from reference TRBV7-8 and TRBJ1-1, is GAGVSQSPRYKVAKRGQDVALRCDPISGHVSLFWYQQALGQGPEFLTYFQNEAQLDKSGLPSDRFFAERPEGSVSTLKIQRTQQEDSAVYLCASSFSTTPWPNTEAFFGQGTRLTVV.

The chain carries TRBV13 and TRBJ2-1; a weak D match, TRBD2 (6 bases). Between the trimmed V and J ends, which lost 5 bases and 7 bases, there was a span of 15 bases. The CDR3 covers 14 residues. The germline CDR1 and CDR2 sequences are PRHDT and FYEKMQ (reference sequence). CDR3 nucleotide sequence: TGTGCCAGCAGCCCCTGGGGGGACGCTAATGAGCAGTTCTTC. Protein sequence: CASSPWGDANEQFF.

V gene TRBV27 combines with J gene TRBJ2-7; D not resolved. V was pared by 4 bases and J by 0 bases, with 16 bases between. Per germline, CDR1 MNHEY and CDR2 SMNVEV (reference sequence). The CDR3 is 16 residues long. The CDR3 spells CASSSSVGESSYEQYF. The CDR3 coding sequence is TGTGCCAGCAGTTCCTCGGTGGGTGAAAGCTCCTACGAGCAGTACTTC.

The V and J genes are TRBV4-1 and TRBJ1-6; 8 nucleotides align to TRBD1. Germline CDR1 is MGHRA and CDR2 is YSYEKL. V was clipped by 0 bases and J by 7 bases; unmatched bases: 2. The CDR3 is 15 amino acids. The CDR3 is CASSQEPGGNSPLHF. CDR3 coding DNA: TGCGCCAGCAGCCAAGAACCAGGGGGCAATTCACCCCTCCACTTT.

This clone was observed once. J is TRBJ2-7 and V is TRBV7-9, with D possibly TRBD1 on 6 matching bases. Germline-derived CDR1 and CDR2 are SEHNR and FQNEAQ (reference sequence). CDR3 size: 13 residues. Trimming pared 1 base from V and 7 bases from J, leaving 11 bases between. The CDR3 nucleotides are TGTGCCAGCAGCTTAGTAGGGGGACGGGAGCAGTACTTC. This encodes CASSLVGGREQYF.

The chain joins TRBV7-2 to TRBJ1-5; possible D gene TRBD1, 6 bases. The CDR3 totals 15 residues. Germline loops: CDR1 SGHTA, CDR2 FQGNSA. Deletions cut 5 bases from V and 6 bases from J, with 17 bases between. CDR3 residues: CASSDMGQEGQPQHF. The CDR3 nucleotides are TGTGCCAGCAGCGATATGGGACAAGAAGGTCAGCCCCAGCATTTT.

A single count supports this clone. CDR3 nucleotides: TGTGCCAGCTCACCCTCGGGCCCGGGGGATACGCAGTATTTT. Translated: CASSPSGPGDTQYF. The chain carries TRBV18 and TRBJ2-3; D is perhaps TRBD2 (5 bases). V lost 3 bases and J lost 6, with 13 bases in between. Germline values: CDR1 KGHSH, CDR2 LQKENI. The CDR3 sequence is 14 residues long.

This chain connects TRBV7-6 to TRBJ2-3; TRBD2 matches 14 bases. Germline-derived CDR1 and CDR2 are SGHVS and FNYEAQ. With V trimmed by 5 bases and J by 2 bases, 6 bases remained unmatched. This CDR3 has 17 residues. In nucleotides, the CDR3 is TGTGCCAGCAGCCCTCCGGGACTAGCGGGAGTCACAGATACGCAGTATTTT. This gives the protein CASSPPGLAGVTDTQYF.

Concerning this clone itself: The sample has other DNA sequences that encode this CDR3 too. V is TRBV4-1 and J is TRBJ2-7, with 10 bases that match TRBD2. V was clipped by 1 base and J by 3 bases; unmatched bases: 6. Germline loops: CDR1 MGHRA, CDR2 YSYEKL. This CDR3 is built from 16 residues. CDR3 sequence (DNA): TGCGCCAGCAGCCAAGGTCTAGCGGGAGCTCGCTACGAGCAGTACTTC. Translation: CASSQGLAGARYEQYF.

The V call is TRBV5-1, the J call TRBJ2-1, with 8 nucleotides matching TRBD2. Germline loops: CDR1 SGHRS, CDR2 YFSETQ. The trim removed 0 bases at V and 9 bases at J, leaving 14 bases unmatched. There are 17 residues in the CDR3. This chain's CDR3 is CASSLEWDGRAGSEQFF. The CDR3 coding sequence is TGCGCCAGCAGCTTGGAGTGGGACGGGAGGGCCGGAAGTGAGCAGTTCTTC.

This chain connects TRBV6-1 to TRBJ1-3; tentative D call: TRBD1 (5 bases). Germline V gene lookup returns CDR1 MNHNS and CDR2 SASEGT. With 3 bases removed from V and 0 bases from J, the gap between germline ends came to 18 bases. This CDR3 has 18 amino acids. The CDR3 sequence: CASSDVSEGIFSGNTIYF. Written as DNA, the CDR3 is TGTGCCAGCAGTGACGTGAGCGAGGGGATCTTCTCTGGAAACACCATATATTTT.

V usage is TRBV7-9 and J usage is TRBJ2-7; no firm D call. The CDR3 extends over 12 amino acids. The V gene lost 1 base and the J gene lost 6 bases, with 7 bases spanning the gap. Looked up from germline, CDR1 is SEHNR and CDR2 is FQNEAQ (reference sequence). In DNA, the CDR3 is TGTGCCAGCAGCTTAGAATCGTCCGAGCAGTACTTC. Protein: CASSLESSEQYF.

The chain recombines TRBV9 with TRBJ2-6; D not certain. CDR1 is SGDLS and CDR2 is YYNGEE in the germline V gene. This CDR3 has 15 residues. V gave up 4 bases and J gave up 0 bases, with 8 bases separating them. The CDR3, as DNA: TGTGCCAGCAGCCCCCCGGGCTCTGGGGCCAACGTCCTGACTTTC. This encodes CASSPPGSGANVLTF.

This rearrangement joins TRBV30 to TRBJ2-7, with TRBD1 as a possible D gene (5 bases). Trimming removed 5 bases at V and 2 bases at J, with 16 bases between. Germline-derived CDR1 and CDR2 are GTSNPN and SVGIG (reference sequence). The CDR3 runs to 14 residues. The CDR3 sequence: CAWGDQGNTYEQYF. The CDR3 nucleotides are TGTGCCTGGGGTGATCAGGGAAATACCTACGAGCAGTACTTC.

The chain is built from TRBV10-1 and TRBJ2-3, with 7 bases lining up with TRBD2. The CDR3 runs 14 residues. Germline CDR1 and CDR2: WNHNN and SYGVQD (reference sequence). Trimming removed 5 bases from V and 2 bases from J; junction bases left unmatched: 4. The CDR3 DNA reads TGCGCCAGCAGTAAGCAGCGGGACACAGATACGCAGTATTTT. Its protein is CASSKQRDTDTQYF.

This clone was observed a few times. V usage is TRBV10-1 and J usage is TRBJ1-2, with unresolved D. This CDR3 spans 13 amino acids. Germline loops: CDR1 WNHNN, CDR2 SYGVQD (reference sequence). Trimming removed 5 bases from V and 5 bases from J, with 12 bases in between. In nucleotides, the CDR3 is TGCGCCAGCAGTCCCGGGAGGGCATATGGCTACACCTTC. Its protein product is CASSPGRAYGYTF.

A few counts support this clone. The chain employs TRBV7-9 and TRBJ1-2, with TRBD1 as a possible D gene (5 bases). Germline-derived CDR1 and CDR2 are SEHNR and FQNEAQ (reference sequence). CDR3 length equals 15 residues. The ends were cut back, 6 bases at V and 4 bases at J, with 18 bases in the middle. The DNA for the CDR3 is TGTGCCAGCAGACCCTCCTGGGACGGGACCTATGGCTACACCTTC. Its protein product is CASRPSWDGTYGYTF.

CDR3 nucleotide sequence: TGTGCCAGCAGCTTGGTACTAGCGGGAGTCTCCGATGAGCAGTTCTTC. The encoded protein is CASSLVLAGVSDEQFF. This chain connects TRBV11-2 to TRBJ2-1, with 11 bases aligning to TRBD2. V was clipped by 3 bases and J by 8 bases; unmatched bases: 9. Germline V CDR1 and CDR2: SGHAT, FQNNGV. The CDR3 loop spans 16 amino acids.

The CDR3 is CASSEWGFQVAYNEQFF. DNA of the CDR3: TGTGCCAGCAGTGAATGGGGATTTCAGGTTGCCTACAATGAGCAGTTCTTC. V is TRBV2 and J is TRBJ2-1; D is undetermined. CDR1 and CDR2 from the germline V gene are SNHLY and FYNNEI. This CDR3 region has 17 residues. V was pared by 2 bases and J by 2 bases, with 16 bases between. The full variable domain, with the rest looked up from reference TRBV2 and TRBJ2-1, is EPEVTQTPSHQVTQMGQEVILRCVPISNHLYFYWYRQILGQKVEFLVSFYNNEISEKSEIFDDQFSVERPDGSNFTLKIRSTKLEDSAMYFCASSEWGFQVAYNEQFFGPGTRLTVL.

In the case of this clone: The sample contains more than one DNA sequence encoding this CDR3. This chain links TRBV9 with TRBJ2-1; D remains unclear. The V end lost 4 bases, the J end lost 0 bases, and 5 bases lay between the germline ends. Germline-derived CDR1 and CDR2 are SGDLS and YYNGEE. The CDR3 totals 13 residues. The CDR3 coding sequence is TGTGCCAGCAGCCCTAACTCCTACAATGAGCAGTTCTTC. Translated: CASSPNSYNEQFF.